What follows are 5 T cell receptor beta chains derived from one specimen sequenced in a study of blood T cell repertoires in COVID-19. Sequenced by immunoSEQ multiplex PCR; TCRdb stores in-frame clones only, minus some. The table lists around 250,000 clones, more than 70% of them singletons, with roughly an eighth in the top ten. The sample taken for sequencing was peripheral blood. The receptor set was obtained from an elderly man with acute or convalescent COVID-19.

This clone was detected once. The chain recombines TRBV7-2 with TRBJ2-3, with TRBD1 matching 7 bases. With 4 bases clipped from V and 1 base from J, the junction kept 2 bases outside the gene matches. The CDR3 runs 14 residues. The germline V gene has CDR1 SGHTA and CDR2 FQGNSA. As DNA, the CDR3 is TGTGCCAGCAGCTCCGGACAGGGCACAGATACGCAGTATTTT. This translates into CASSSGQGTDTQYF.

V and J are TRBV7-9 and TRBJ2-7, with a weak D call TRBD1 (6 bases). The CDR3 covers 14 residues. V lost 3 bases, J lost 3 bases, and 12 bases lay in between. Germline CDR1 SEHNR, CDR2 FQNEAQ (reference sequence). CDR3 amino acids: CASSLARGYYEQYF. DNA for the CDR3: TGTGCCAGCAGCTTGGCTAGGGGGTACTACGAGCAGTACTTC. Full variable domain (rest looked up from reference TRBV7-9 and TRBJ2-7): DTGVSQNPRHKITKRGQNVTFRCDPISEHNRLYWYRQTLGQGPEFLTYFQNEAQLEKSRLLSDRFSAERPKGSFSTLEIQRTEQGDSAMYLCASSLARGYYEQYFGPGTRLTVT.

For the CDR3, the DNA is TGTGCCACCAGCAGGGCCGGGACAGGGAGCAGATCGGGAGGCTACACCTTC. Protein sequence: CATSRAGTGSRSGGYTF. The V gene is TRBV15, the J gene TRBJ1-2; TRBD1 matches 9 bases. The CDR3 sequence is 17 residues long. CDR1 and CDR2 (germline): LNHNV, YYDKDF (reference sequence). Unmatched junction bases numbered 16, after V lost 3 bases and J lost 8 bases.

The V gene is TRBV7-9, the J gene TRBJ1-1; D gene uncertain. This CDR3 spans 16 amino acids. V dropped 7 bases and J dropped 0 bases, with 18 bases sitting between them. Looked up from germline, CDR1 is SEHNR and CDR2 is FQNEAQ (reference sequence). This CDR3 is CASTLPAGVMNTEAFF. In DNA form, the CDR3 reads TGTGCCAGCACCCTGCCGGCAGGCGTCATGAACACTGAAGCTTTCTTT.

This clone was seen a handful of times. V is TRBV28 and J is TRBJ1-1, with D perhaps matching TRBD1 (6 bases). The CDR3 contains 13 residues. Germline CDR1 and CDR2: MDHEN and SYDVKM. The V end lost 4 bases, the J end lost 11 bases, and 17 bases lay between the germline ends. CDR3 protein: CASSSPGQLGAFF. CDR3 DNA sequence: TGTGCCAGCAGTTCCCCTGGACAGCTAGGGGCTTTCTTT.